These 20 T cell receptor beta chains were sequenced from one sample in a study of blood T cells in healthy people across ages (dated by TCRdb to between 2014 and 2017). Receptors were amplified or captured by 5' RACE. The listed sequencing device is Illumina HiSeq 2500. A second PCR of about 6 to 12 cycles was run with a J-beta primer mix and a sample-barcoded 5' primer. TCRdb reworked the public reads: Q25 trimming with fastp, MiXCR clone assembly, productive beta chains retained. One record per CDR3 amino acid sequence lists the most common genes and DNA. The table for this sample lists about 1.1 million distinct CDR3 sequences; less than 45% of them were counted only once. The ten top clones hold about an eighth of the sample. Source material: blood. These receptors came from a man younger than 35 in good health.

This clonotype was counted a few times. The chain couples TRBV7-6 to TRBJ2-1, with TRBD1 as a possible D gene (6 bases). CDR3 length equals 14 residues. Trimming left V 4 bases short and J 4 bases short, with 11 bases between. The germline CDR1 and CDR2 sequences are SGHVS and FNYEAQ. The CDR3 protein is CASSSLGQYNEQFF. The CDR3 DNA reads TGTGCCAGCAGCTCACTAGGACAGTACAATGAGCAGTTCTTC.

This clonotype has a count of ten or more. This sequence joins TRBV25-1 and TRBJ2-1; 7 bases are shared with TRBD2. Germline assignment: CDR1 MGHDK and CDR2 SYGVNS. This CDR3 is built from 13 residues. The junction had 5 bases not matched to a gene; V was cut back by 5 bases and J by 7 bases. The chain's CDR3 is CASSIPGGNEQFF. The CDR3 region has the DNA TGTGCCAGCAGTATACCGGGGGGTAATGAGCAGTTCTTC.

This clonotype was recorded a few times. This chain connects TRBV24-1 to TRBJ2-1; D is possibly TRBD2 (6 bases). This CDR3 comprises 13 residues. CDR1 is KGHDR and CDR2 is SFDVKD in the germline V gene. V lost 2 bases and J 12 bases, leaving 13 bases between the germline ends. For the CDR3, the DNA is TGTGCCACCAGTGATTCCTCCCCCGGGGGGCAGTTCTTC. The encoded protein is CATSDSSPGGQFF.

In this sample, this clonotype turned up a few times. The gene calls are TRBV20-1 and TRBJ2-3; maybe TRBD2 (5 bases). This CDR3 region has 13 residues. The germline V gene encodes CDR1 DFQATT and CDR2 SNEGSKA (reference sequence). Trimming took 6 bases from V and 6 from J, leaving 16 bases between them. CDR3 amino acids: CSAEPGSVDTQYF. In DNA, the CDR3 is TGCAGTGCCGAGCCGGGATCCGTGGATACGCAGTATTTT.

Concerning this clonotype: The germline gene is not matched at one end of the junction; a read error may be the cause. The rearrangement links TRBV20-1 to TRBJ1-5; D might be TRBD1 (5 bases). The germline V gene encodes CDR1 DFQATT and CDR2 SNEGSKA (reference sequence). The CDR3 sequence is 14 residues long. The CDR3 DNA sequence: TGCAGTGCTAGAGACGGGGCAGTCAATCAGCCCCGGCATTTT. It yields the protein CSARDGAVNQPRHF.

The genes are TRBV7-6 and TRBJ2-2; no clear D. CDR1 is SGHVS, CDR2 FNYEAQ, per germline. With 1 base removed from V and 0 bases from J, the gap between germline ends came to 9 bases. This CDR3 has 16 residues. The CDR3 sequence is CASSLGRPANTGELFF. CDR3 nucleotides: TGTGCCAGCAGCTTAGGAAGACCCGCGAACACCGGGGAGCTGTTTTTT.

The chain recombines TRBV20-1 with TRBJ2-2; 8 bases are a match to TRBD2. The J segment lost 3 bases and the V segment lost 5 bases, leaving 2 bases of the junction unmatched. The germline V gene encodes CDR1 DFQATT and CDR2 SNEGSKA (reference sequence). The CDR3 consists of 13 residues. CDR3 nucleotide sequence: TGCAGTGCTCCGGGGGGGTACACCGGGGAGCTGTTTTTT. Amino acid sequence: CSAPGGYTGELFF.

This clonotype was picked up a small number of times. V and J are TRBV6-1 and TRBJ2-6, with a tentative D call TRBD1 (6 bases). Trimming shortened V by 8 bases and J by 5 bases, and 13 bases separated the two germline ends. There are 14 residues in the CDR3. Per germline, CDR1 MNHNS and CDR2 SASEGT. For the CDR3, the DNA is TGTGCCAGCGGACCACAGGGTTGGGCCAACGTCCTGACTTTC. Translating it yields CASGPQGWANVLTF.

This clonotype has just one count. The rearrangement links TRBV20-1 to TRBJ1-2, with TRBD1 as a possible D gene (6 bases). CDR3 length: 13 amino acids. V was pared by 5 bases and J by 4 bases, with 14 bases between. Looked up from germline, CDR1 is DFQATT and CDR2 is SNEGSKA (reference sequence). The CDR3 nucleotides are TGCAGTGCTGGGGGTGGGGGCAGCTATGGCTACACCTTC. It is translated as CSAGGGGSYGYTF.

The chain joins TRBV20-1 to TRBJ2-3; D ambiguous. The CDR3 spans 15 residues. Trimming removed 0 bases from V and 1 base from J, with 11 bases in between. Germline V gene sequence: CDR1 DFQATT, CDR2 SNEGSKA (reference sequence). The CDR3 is CSARDRAARTDTQYF. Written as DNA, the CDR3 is TGCAGTGCTAGAGATAGGGCGGCGCGCACAGATACGCAGTATTTT.

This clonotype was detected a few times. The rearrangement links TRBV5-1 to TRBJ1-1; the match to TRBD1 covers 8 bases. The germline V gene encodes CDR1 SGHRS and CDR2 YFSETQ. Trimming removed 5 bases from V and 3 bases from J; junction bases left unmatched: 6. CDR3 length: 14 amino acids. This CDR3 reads CASRLQGGDTEAFF. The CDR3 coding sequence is TGCGCCAGCAGATTACAGGGGGGGGACACTGAAGCTTTCTTT.

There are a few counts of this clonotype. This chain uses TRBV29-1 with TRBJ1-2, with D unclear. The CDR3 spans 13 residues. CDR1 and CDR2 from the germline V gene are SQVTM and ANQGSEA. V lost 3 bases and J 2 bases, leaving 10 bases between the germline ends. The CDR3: CSVDRTANYGYTF. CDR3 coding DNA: TGCAGCGTTGATCGGACCGCCAACTATGGCTACACCTTC.

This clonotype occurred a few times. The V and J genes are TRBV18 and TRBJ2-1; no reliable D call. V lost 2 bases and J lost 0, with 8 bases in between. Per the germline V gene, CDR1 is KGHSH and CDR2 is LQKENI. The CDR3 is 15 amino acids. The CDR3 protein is CASSPTTGSYNEQFF. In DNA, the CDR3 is TGTGCCAGCTCACCAACGACGGGCTCCTACAATGAGCAGTTCTTC.

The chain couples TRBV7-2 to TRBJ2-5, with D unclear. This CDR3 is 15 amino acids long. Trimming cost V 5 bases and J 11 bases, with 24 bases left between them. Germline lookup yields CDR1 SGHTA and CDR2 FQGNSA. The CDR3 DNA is TGTGCCAGCAGCGCAAATGGCCCTGGTCCCTACGAACAGTACTTC. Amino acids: CASSANGPGPYEQYF.

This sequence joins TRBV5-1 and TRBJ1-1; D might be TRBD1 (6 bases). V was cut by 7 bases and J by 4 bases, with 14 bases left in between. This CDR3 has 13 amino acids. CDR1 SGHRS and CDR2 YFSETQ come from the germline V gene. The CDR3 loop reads CASGLEGGTEAFF. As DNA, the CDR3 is TGCGCCAGCGGCCTTGAAGGGGGCACTGAAGCTTTCTTT.

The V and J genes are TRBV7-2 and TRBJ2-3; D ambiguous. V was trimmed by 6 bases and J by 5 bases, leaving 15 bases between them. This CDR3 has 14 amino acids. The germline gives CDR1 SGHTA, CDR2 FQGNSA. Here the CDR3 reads CASSPGSREDTQYF. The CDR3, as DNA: TGTGCCAGCAGTCCCGGGTCCAGAGAAGATACGCAGTATTTT. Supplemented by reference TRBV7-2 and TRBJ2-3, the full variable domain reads GAGVSQSPSNKVTEKGKDVELRCDPISGHTALYWYRQSLGQGLEFLIYFQGNSAPDKSGLPSDRFSAERTGGSVSTLTIQRTQQEDSAVYLCASSPGSREDTQYFGPGTRLTVL.

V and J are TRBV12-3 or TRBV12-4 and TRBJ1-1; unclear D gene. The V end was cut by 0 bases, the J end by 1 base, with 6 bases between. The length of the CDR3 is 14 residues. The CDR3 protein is CASSLARTNTEAFF. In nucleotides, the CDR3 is TGTGCCAGCAGTTTAGCGCGGACGAACACTGAAGCTTTCTTT.

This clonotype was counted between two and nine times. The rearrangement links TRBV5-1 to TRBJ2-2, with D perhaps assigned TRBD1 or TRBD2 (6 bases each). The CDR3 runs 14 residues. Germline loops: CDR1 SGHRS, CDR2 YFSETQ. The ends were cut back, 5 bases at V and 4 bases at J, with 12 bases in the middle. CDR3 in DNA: TGCGCCAGCAGACAACAGGGAGGCACCGGGGAGCTGTTTTTT. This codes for CASRQQGGTGELFF.

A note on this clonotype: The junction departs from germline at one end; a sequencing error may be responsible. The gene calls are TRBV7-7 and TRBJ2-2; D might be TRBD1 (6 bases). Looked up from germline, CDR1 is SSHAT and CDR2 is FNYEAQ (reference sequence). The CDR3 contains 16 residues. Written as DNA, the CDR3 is TGTGCTAGCAGCCCCGGCGGACAGCCGGGATGGGGGGAGCTGTTTTTT. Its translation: CASSPGGQPGWGELFF.

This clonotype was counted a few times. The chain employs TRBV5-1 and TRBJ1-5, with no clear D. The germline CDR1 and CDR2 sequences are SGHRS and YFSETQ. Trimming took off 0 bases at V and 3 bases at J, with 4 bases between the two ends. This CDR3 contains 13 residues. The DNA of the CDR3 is TGCGCCAGCAGCTTGGCCCACAATCAGCCCCAGCATTTT. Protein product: CASSLAHNQPQHF.